The 27 T cell receptor beta chains listed next were all sequenced from one sample in a study of shared clonotypes between healthy human individuals. The repertoire was sequenced with immunoSEQ multiplex PCR; TCRdb's copy has only in-frame clones and lacks some. The table has about 980,000 clones, approximately 80% seen once. The sequenced sample was memory CD4+ T cells sorted from blood. The subset is: CD45RA-negative fraction. The source of these receptors is a man younger than 30 in good health.

This clone showed up just a few times. Written as DNA, the CDR3 is TGCGCCAGCAGTCGGGTAATAGAGGCGCGAAGAGGGAAGGGCGTGACCCAGTACTTC. Translation gives CASSRVIEARRGKGVTQYF. The chain recombines TRBV5-1 with TRBJ2-5; maybe TRBD2 (5 bases). V dropped 5 bases and J dropped 7 bases, with 33 bases sitting between them. Germline CDR1 reads SGHRS; CDR2 reads YFSETQ. The CDR3 runs to 19 residues.

In the case of this clone: A much larger clone lies a single base off, so this may be a read error. The V call is TRBV4-3, the J call TRBJ1-4; TRBD1 matches 8 bases. Unmatched junction bases numbered 3, after V lost 4 bases and J lost 5 bases. This CDR3 has 14 amino acids. The germline gives CDR1 LGHNA, CDR2 YSLEER. The CDR3, as DNA: TGCGCCAGCAGCCCCGGGACAGGAAATGAAAAACTGTTTTTT. The encoded protein is CASSPGTGNEKLFF.

This chain joins TRBV2 and TRBJ1-6; D gene unclear. Germline V gene data show CDR1 as SNHLY and CDR2 as FYNNEI. V was clipped by 8 bases and J by 10 bases, with 15 bases between them. The CDR3 has 13 residues. CDR3 sequence (DNA): TGTGCCAGCTCTGAAACCAGTAGGTCACCCCTCCACTTT. This translates into CASSETSRSPLHF.

The chain joins TRBV28 to TRBJ1-1; a weak D match, TRBD1 (5 bases). The V end lost 6 bases, the J end lost 0 bases, and 14 bases lay between the germline ends. The length of the CDR3 is 15 residues. CDR1 is MDHEN and CDR2 is SYDVKM in the germline V gene. The CDR3 region has the DNA TGTGCCAGCAGCCTTCCCCAGGGACTGAACACTGAAGCTTTCTTT. It encodes CASSLPQGLNTEAFF.

The chain combines TRBV5-1 with TRBJ1-5, with TRBD1 identical over 8 bases. Germline lookup yields CDR1 SGHRS and CDR2 YFSETQ. The length of the CDR3 is 15 residues. V was clipped by 4 bases and J by 7 bases; unmatched bases: 10. The CDR3 region is CASSPTGGSAQPQHF. The CDR3 region has the DNA TGCGCCAGCAGCCCAACAGGGGGATCGGCACAGCCCCAGCATTTT. The full variable domain, with the rest looked up from reference TRBV5-1 and TRBJ1-5, is KAGVTQTPRYLIKTRGQQVTLSCSPISGHRSVSWYQQTPGQGLQFLFEYFSETQRNKGNFPGRFSGRQFSNSRSEMNVSTLELGDSALYLCASSPTGGSAQPQHFGDGTRLSIL.

The rearrangement links TRBV5-1 to TRBJ2-5; maybe TRBD1 (5 bases). Germline loops: CDR1 SGHRS, CDR2 YFSETQ. The CDR3 contains 16 residues. V was shortened by 0 bases and J by 4 bases, with 16 bases between the two germline ends. The CDR3 is CASSLAWGITGETQYF. The CDR3 DNA follows: TGCGCCAGCAGCTTGGCCTGGGGCATAACGGGAGAGACCCAGTACTTC.

The CDR3 region has the DNA TGTGCCAGCATGGCTCCGGGGGCGGGCACAGATACGCAGTATTTT. Amino acids: CASMAPGAGTDTQYF. This chain uses TRBV6-1 with TRBJ2-3; D is tentatively TRBD1 or TRBD2 (6 bases each). Germline V CDR1 and CDR2: MNHNS, SASEGT. V lost 7 bases, J lost 1 base, and 15 bases lay in between. The CDR3 has 15 residues.

The table lists this clone with many counts. The chain joins TRBV18 to TRBJ2-7; TRBD1 matches 9 bases. Unmatched junction bases numbered 13, after V lost 5 bases and J lost 5 bases. CDR3 length: 16 residues. The germline V gene encodes CDR1 KGHSH and CDR2 LQKENI. This CDR3 is CASSSLRPGQGNEQYF. The CDR3, as DNA: TGTGCCAGCTCATCGCTTCGGCCGGGACAGGGCAACGAGCAGTACTTC.

The chain combines TRBV6-5 with TRBJ1-1; D possibly corresponds to TRBD1 (5 bases). Per germline, CDR1 MNHEY and CDR2 SVGAGI. Trimming cost V 6 bases and J 0 bases, with 14 bases left between them. This CDR3 region has 15 residues. The CDR3 region is CASSLSDNMNTEAFF. CDR3 DNA: TGTGCCAGCAGCCTTTCGGACAACATGAACACTGAAGCTTTCTTT.

The chain couples TRBV6-5 to TRBJ2-5; a possible D gene is TRBD2 (6 bases). The V gene's germline CDR1 is MNHEY and CDR2 SVGAGI. The CDR3 has 15 amino acids. Trimming removed 7 bases at V and 2 bases at J, with 17 bases between. CDR3 loop: CASTKYGTAQETQYF. Here the CDR3 DNA reads TGTGCCAGCACAAAATACGGGACTGCGCAAGAGACCCAGTACTTC.

This chain connects TRBV13 to TRBJ1-6, with a tentative D call TRBD1 (6 bases). CDR3 length: 13 amino acids. Per the germline V gene, CDR1 is PRHDT and CDR2 is FYEKMQ (reference sequence). Between the trimmed V and J ends, which lost 2 bases and 7 bases, there was a span of 6 bases. The CDR3 coding sequence is TGTGCCAGCAGCTTACAGGGGAATTCACCCCTCCACTTT. It yields the protein CASSLQGNSPLHF.

DNA of the CDR3: TGCAGCGCCAAGCGGGGGGCGAGGGAGCAGTACTTC. It is translated as CSAKRGAREQYF. The V and J genes are TRBV29-1 and TRBJ2-7, with TRBD2 identical over 9 bases. V was pared by 7 bases and J by 7 bases, with 8 bases of the junction left unmatched. Germline lookup yields CDR1 SQVTM and CDR2 ANQGSEA. CDR3 length: 12 residues.

The table lists this clone with a few counts. The V gene is TRBV6-1, the J gene TRBJ1-2; maybe TRBD1 (6 bases). This CDR3 has 14 amino acids. Looked up from germline, CDR1 is MNHNS and CDR2 is SASEGT. V lost 1 base and J 0 bases, leaving 6 bases between the germline ends. The CDR3 nucleotides read TGTGCCAGCAGTGAAGACAGGGCTAACTATGGCTACACCTTC. Protein: CASSEDRANYGYTF.

This clone appeared once. The chain recombines TRBV2 with TRBJ2-1; no reliable D call. This CDR3 is built from 13 residues. CDR1 is SNHLY and CDR2 is FYNNEI in the germline V gene. Trimming removed 0 bases from V and 10 bases from J, with 10 bases in between. The CDR3 nucleotides are TGTGCCAGCAGTGAAGCGGCACTTGGGGAGCAGTTCTTC. This codes for CASSEAALGEQFF.

This clone was seen more than once but under ten times. Other DNA sequences within the sample encode an identical CDR3. CDR3 sequence (DNA): TGTGCCAGCAGTGATCAGACCTACGAGCAGTACTTC. This sequence encodes CASSDQTYEQYF. The chain has TRBV6-1 and TRBJ2-7; no firm D call. Germline V gene data show CDR1 as MNHNS and CDR2 as SASEGT. Trimming removed 3 bases from V and 2 bases from J, with 5 bases in between. The CDR3 is 12 amino acids.

The chain links TRBV28 to TRBJ2-1, with TRBD2 matching 10 bases. The germline V gene encodes CDR1 MDHEN and CDR2 SYDVKM. Trimming took 3 bases from V and 7 from J; bases not matched to a gene: 12. The CDR3 loop spans 17 amino acids. The CDR3 sequence is CASSLTGLAVASNEQFF. DNA of the CDR3: TGTGCCAGCAGTTTGACAGGACTAGCGGTGGCTTCGAATGAGCAGTTCTTC.

Regarding this clone: Additional DNA sequences in this sample encode the identical CDR3. J is TRBJ1-3 and V is TRBV19; the D gene is possibly TRBD1 (5 bases). The germline V and J ends were trimmed by 3 bases and 0 bases, with 9 bases remaining between them. CDR3 length equals 15 residues. Per germline, CDR1 LNHDA and CDR2 SQIVND (reference sequence). The CDR3, as DNA: TGTGCCAGTAGTATTGGGGGAAACTCTGGAAACACCATATATTTT. Residues: CASSIGGNSGNTIYF.

The chain is built from TRBV29-1 and TRBJ2-5; TRBD2 is a possible D gene (5 bases). The germline V gene encodes CDR1 SQVTM and CDR2 ANQGSEA. Trimming took 2 bases from V and 4 from J, leaving 14 bases between them. The CDR3 is made up of 14 amino acids. CDR3 sequence (DNA): TGCAGCGTTGAACTAGCCGGCCTCCGAGAGACCCAGTACTTC. Its translation is CSVELAGLRETQYF. Drawing the rest from reference TRBV29-1 and TRBJ2-5, the complete variable domain is SAVISQKPSRDICQRGTSLTIQCQVDSQVTMMFWYRQQPGQSLTLIATANQGSEATYESGFVIDKFPISRPNLTFSTLTVSNMSPEDSSIYLCSVELAGLRETQYFGPGTRLLVL.

The chain links TRBV6-5 to TRBJ1-2; D call uncertain. The CDR3 covers 12 residues. The germline V gene encodes CDR1 MNHEY and CDR2 SVGAGI. The V end lost 2 bases, the J end lost 1 base, and 2 bases lay between the germline ends. This CDR3 is CASSYNNYGYTF. The DNA for the CDR3 is TGTGCCAGCAGTTACAATAACTATGGCTACACCTTC.

The rearrangement joins TRBV5-1 to TRBJ2-5, with 7 bases aligning to TRBD1. Germline V gene lookup returns CDR1 SGHRS and CDR2 YFSETQ. The CDR3 length is 17 residues. The J segment lost 3 bases and the V segment lost 5 bases, leaving 16 bases of the junction unmatched. CDR3 sequence reads: CASRLGQDKSVKETQYF. The CDR3 nucleotides are TGCGCCAGCAGATTAGGACAGGATAAGTCGGTAAAAGAGACCCAGTACTTC.

The chain couples TRBV4-1 to TRBJ2-7, with TRBD1 identical over 9 bases. Trimming cost V 4 bases and J 0 bases; bases outside gene matches: 7. CDR1 and CDR2 (germline): MGHRA, YSYEKL. This CDR3 is built from 16 residues. CDR3 coding DNA: TGCGCCAGCAGCCGAGAGGGGACAGGGAGCTCCTACGAGCAGTACTTC. Translation gives CASSREGTGSSYEQYF.

Comment on this clone: This CDR3 is also generated by other DNA sequences in the sample. This chain connects TRBV6-1 to TRBJ1-1; possibly TRBD1 for D (6 bases). This CDR3 has 13 amino acids. Germline V lookup: CDR1 MNHNS, CDR2 SASEGT. V lost 6 bases and J lost 5, with 13 bases in between. The CDR3 DNA follows: TGTGCCAGCAGGTTATACACAGGGACTGAAGCTTTCTTT. Protein sequence: CASRLYTGTEAFF.

The rearrangement uses TRBV6-5 and TRBJ1-1, with D possibly matching TRBD1 (5 bases). The CDR3 consists of 15 residues. V was trimmed by 4 bases and J by 7 bases, leaving 19 bases between them. CDR1 is MNHEY, CDR2 SVGAGI, per germline. CDR3 DNA: TGTGCCAGCAGTTCCCTTGGGACCGCGCCTATTGAAGCTTTCTTT. Residues: CASSSLGTAPIEAFF.

This clone was observed a few times. This chain uses TRBV29-1 with TRBJ1-4; possible D gene TRBD1, 5 bases. CDR1 is SQVTM, CDR2 ANQGSEA, per germline. The V gene lost 4 bases and the J gene lost 13 bases, with 13 bases spanning the gap. The CDR3 is made up of 11 amino acids. This CDR3 reads CSVGGTEGLFF. In nucleotides, the CDR3 is TGCAGCGTTGGAGGGACCGAGGGACTGTTTTTT.

This clone was observed a few times. V usage is TRBV4-3 and J usage is TRBJ1-5; 10 bases align to TRBD1. Germline CDR1 LGHNA, CDR2 YSLEER. V shed 4 bases, J shed 2 bases, and the junction held 8 bases outside the gene matches. The CDR3 loop spans 17 amino acids. Here the CDR3 DNA reads TGCGCCAGCAGCCGGTACGCCGGGACAGGGGGCAATCAGCCCCAGCATTTT. As protein: CASSRYAGTGGNQPQHF.

V usage is TRBV2 and J usage is TRBJ2-3; no reliable D call. The CDR3 has 16 amino acids. Trimming took 6 bases from V and 1 from J, leaving 17 bases between them. Germline loops: CDR1 SNHLY, CDR2 FYNNEI. The chain's CDR3 is CASSALDPGGTDTQYF. The CDR3 region has the DNA TGTGCCAGCAGCGCCTTGGACCCCGGCGGCACAGATACGCAGTATTTT.

V and J are TRBV12-5 and TRBJ1-1; 7 bases are shared with TRBD1. This CDR3 has 12 amino acids. Trimming at V came to 3 bases and at J to 10 bases, leaving 5 bases not matched to a gene. Germline V gene data show CDR1 as LGHNT and CDR2 as FRNRAP. CDR3 protein: CASGFGQGGAFF. Here the CDR3 DNA reads TGTGCTAGTGGTTTCGGGCAGGGGGGAGCTTTCTTT.